This T cell receptor (beta chain) was identified during a study of shared clonotypes between healthy human individuals. Study overall: Per donor, three plates held CD4 naive cells, three held CD4 memory, two held CD8 naive and one held CD8 memory.

Concerning this clone itself: Other DNA sequences in this sample translate to the same CDR3.

CD45RO-negative cells were positively selected for CCR7, leaving out terminally differentiated effector memory CD45RA+ cells. Using immunoSEQ multiplex PCR, the repertoire was profiled, and TCRdb retains in-frame clones only, with some absent. The sample carries under 2,000,000 clones, roughly 95% recorded once. The sequenced material came from naive CD8+ T cells sorted from blood. The receptor comes from a young man in good health.

The CDR3: CASSLSGDGYTF. The CDR3 nucleotides read TGTGCCAGCAGCTTATCAGGGGATGGCTACACCTTC. The chain couples TRBV13 to TRBJ1-2; TRBD1 might be the D (6 bases). This CDR3 contains 12 residues. Trimming stripped 2 bases from V and 6 bases from J, with 7 bases between. Germline assignment: CDR1 PRHDT and CDR2 FYEKMQ (reference sequence). The entire variable domain, with the rest obtained from reference TRBV13 and TRBJ1-2, is as follows: AAGVIQSPRHLIKEKRETATLKCYPIPRHDTVYWYQQGPGQDPQFLISFYEKMQSDKGSIPDRFSAQQFSDYHSELNMSSLELGDSALYFCASSLSGDGYTFGSGTRLTVV.